This TCR beta chain was observed in a study of blood T cell repertoires in COVID-19. Study overall: Samples representing acute and convalescent COVID-19 were sourced from the United States, Italy and Spain. From T cells, B-cell-depleted T cells, or PBMCs came the material, which was cDNA or gDNA.

In the authors' workflow: Amplification with reference gene primers provided the estimates of nucleated cell counts. Sequencing used immunoSEQ multiplex PCR; TCRdb keeps in-frame clones, though not all of them. Clone size and V and J calls were adopted from that table, with D and trimming inferred from the DNA. The sample has about 350,000 clones; roughly 87% are singletons. Participants had their cohort set by participant-reported clinical history. V gave up 5 bases and J gave up 5 bases; unmatched junction bases: 6. Germline CDR1 is SGHRS and CDR2 is YFSETQ. This CDR3 contains 15 residues. The J gene is TRBJ1-6, the V gene TRBV5-1; 8 nucleotides match TRBD1. Input material: PBMCs or T cells enriched from blood (not recorded which). The sequence came from a woman aged 25 to 45 who had recovered from COVID-19. This CDR3 reads CASSSGQGNNSPLHF. The CDR3 bases are TGCGCCAGCAGTTCCGGACAGGGAAATAATTCACCCCTCCACTTT.